The 6 T cell receptor beta chains given below trace back to one sample, sequenced in a study of blood T cell repertoires in COVID-19 (dated by TCRdb to 2020 to 2022). The library was made by the immunoSEQ multiplex PCR assay. The table was pulled from immuneACCESS by TCRdb, which kept in-frame rearrangements only. Such tables lose some clones; where checked, under half of the loss comes from unresolved V genes, and the rest has no known cause. The sample table holds under 200,000 clones, of which around 79% were seen once. The ten largest clonotypes hold roughly 19% of the sample. Material for sequencing was PBMCs or T cells enriched from blood (not recorded which). The receptor source for this set is a woman in her 70s in a cohort exposed to, infected with or recovered from COVID-19 (not recorded which).

The chain uses TRBV30 and TRBJ1-3; no clear D gene. The germline V and J ends were trimmed by 4 bases and 3 bases, with 7 bases remaining between them. CDR3 length: 12 amino acids. Germline CDR1 and CDR2: GTSNPN and SVGIG (reference sequence). Here the CDR3 DNA reads TGTGCCTGGACAGGAGGTGGAAACACCATATATTTT. Residues: CAWTGGGNTIYF. The full variable domain, in which reference TRBV30 and TRBJ1-3 provide the parts outside the CDR3, is SQTIHQWPATLVQPVGSPLSLECTVEGTSNPNLYWYRQAAGRGLQLLFYSVGIGQISSEVPQNLSASRPQDRQFILSSKKLLLSDSGFYLCAWTGGGNTIYFGEGSWLTVV.

The chain carries TRBV28 and TRBJ2-7; TRBD1 matches at 8 bases. V lost 2 bases to trimming and J lost 6 bases; unmatched junction nucleotides: 12. CDR1 is MDHEN, CDR2 SYDVKM, per germline. CDR3 length: 16 residues. CDR3 sequence: CASSLNPGQGSAEQYF. The DNA of the CDR3 is TGTGCCAGCAGTTTAAACCCCGGACAGGGATCAGCCGAGCAGTACTTC. Supplemented by reference TRBV28 and TRBJ2-7, the full variable domain reads DVKVTQSSRYLVKRTGEKVFLECVQDMDHENMFWYRQDPGLGLRLIYFSYDVKMKEKGDIPEGYSVSREKKERFSLILESASTNQTSMYLCASSLNPGQGSAEQYFGPGTRLTVT.

This chain connects TRBV6-5 to TRBJ2-7; TRBD1 agrees at 7 bases. In germline, CDR1 is MNHEY, CDR2 SVGAGI. Trimming at V came to 6 bases and at J to 6 bases, leaving 2 bases not matched to a gene. CDR3 size: 11 residues. CDR3 DNA sequence: TGTGCCAGCAGGAGGGGGCCCGAGCAGTACTTC. It yields the protein CASRRGPEQYF.

The chain employs TRBV28 and TRBJ1-2, with 7 nucleotides matching TRBD1. In germline, CDR1 is MDHEN, CDR2 SYDVKM. The CDR3 has 13 residues. The V gene end was trimmed by 4 bases and the J gene end by 3 bases; junction bases not matched to a gene: 2. CDR3 region: CASSYTGDYGYTF. CDR3 in DNA: TGTGCCAGCAGTTACACAGGGGACTATGGCTACACCTTC.

The rearrangement links TRBV6-2 or TRBV6-3 to TRBJ2-2; TRBD1 matches at 9 bases. The junction had 12 bases not matched to a gene; V was cut back by 6 bases and J by 7 bases. This CDR3 is 16 amino acids long. The germline gives CDR1 MNHEY, CDR2 SVGEGT. The CDR3 DNA reads as TGTGCCAGCAGCCCTACCAGGACAGGGGTTGGCGGGGAGCTGTTTTTT. This codes for CASSPTRTGVGGELFF.

The chain is built from TRBV19 and TRBJ1-5, with D unresolved. V lost 8 bases and J lost 3, with 8 bases in between. The CDR3 has 12 residues. The germline V gene encodes CDR1 LNHDA and CDR2 SQIVND (reference sequence). The CDR3: CASHQNNQPQHF. The CDR3 DNA reads as TGTGCCAGTCACCAGAACAATCAGCCCCAGCATTTT. The complete variable domain, with remaining parts taken from reference TRBV19 and TRBJ1-5, reads DGGITQSPKYLFRKEGQNVTLSCEQNLNHDAMYWYRQDPGQGLRLIYYSQIVNDFQKGDIAEGYSVSREKKESFPLTVTSAQKNPTAFYLCASHQNNQPQHFGDGTRLSIL.